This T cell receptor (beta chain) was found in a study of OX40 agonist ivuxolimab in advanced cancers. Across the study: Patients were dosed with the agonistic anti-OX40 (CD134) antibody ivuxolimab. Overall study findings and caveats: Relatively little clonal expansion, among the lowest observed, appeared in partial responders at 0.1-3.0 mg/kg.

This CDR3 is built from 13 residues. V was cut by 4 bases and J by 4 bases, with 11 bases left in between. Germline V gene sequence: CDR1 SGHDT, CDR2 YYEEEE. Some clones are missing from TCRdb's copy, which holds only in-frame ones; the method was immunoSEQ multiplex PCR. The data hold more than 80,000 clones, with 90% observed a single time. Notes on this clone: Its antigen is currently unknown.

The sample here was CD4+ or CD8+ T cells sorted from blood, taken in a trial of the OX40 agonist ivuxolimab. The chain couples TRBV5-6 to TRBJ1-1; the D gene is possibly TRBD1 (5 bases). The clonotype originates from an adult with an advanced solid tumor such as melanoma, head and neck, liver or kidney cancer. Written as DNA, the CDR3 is TGTGCCAGCAGCCCCGGGGGGGTCACTGAAGCTTTCTTT. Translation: CASSPGGVTEAFF.